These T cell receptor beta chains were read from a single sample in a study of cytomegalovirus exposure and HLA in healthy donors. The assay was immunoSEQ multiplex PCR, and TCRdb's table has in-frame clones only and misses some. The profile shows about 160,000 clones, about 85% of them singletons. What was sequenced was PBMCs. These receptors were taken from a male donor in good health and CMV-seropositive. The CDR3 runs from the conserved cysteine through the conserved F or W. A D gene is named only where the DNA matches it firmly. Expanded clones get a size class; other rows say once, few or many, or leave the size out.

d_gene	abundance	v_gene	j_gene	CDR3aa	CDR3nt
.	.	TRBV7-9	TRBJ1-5	CASSGIGGNQPQHF	TGTGCCAGCAGCGGGATCGGGGGCAATCAGCCCCAGCATTTT
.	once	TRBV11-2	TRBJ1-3	CASSSIGDFGNTIYF	TGTGCCAGCAGCTCTATAGGGGACTTTGGAAACACCATATATTTT
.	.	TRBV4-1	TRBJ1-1	CASSRALNTEAFF	TGCGCCAGCAGCCGAGCGTTGAACACTGAAGCTTTCTTT
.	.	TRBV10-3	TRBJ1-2	CAISEAGTLRYGYTF	TGTGCCATCAGTGAGGCGGGTACTCTCCGCTATGGCTACACCTTC
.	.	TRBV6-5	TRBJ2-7	CASSLRDLRYEQYF	TGTGCCAGCAGTCTCCGGGACTTACGCTACGAGCAGTACTTC
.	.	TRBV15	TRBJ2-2	CATSAGHTGELFF	TGTGCCACCTCAGCAGGGCACACCGGGGAGCTGTTTTTT
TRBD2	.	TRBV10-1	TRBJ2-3	CASRELAGSSTDTQYF	TGCGCCAGCAGGGAACTAGCGGGGTCTAGCACAGATACGCAGTATTTT
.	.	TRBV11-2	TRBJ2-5	CASSLDQAWTQYF	TGTGCCAGCAGCTTAGATCAAGCGTGGACCCAGTACTTC
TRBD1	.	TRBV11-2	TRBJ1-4	CASSPFGDRVGEKLFF	TGTGCCAGCAGCCCCTTTGGGGACAGGGTTGGCGAAAAACTGTTTTTT
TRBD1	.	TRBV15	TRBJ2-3	CATRDRASTDTQYF	TGTGCCACCAGGGACAGGGCCAGCACAGATACGCAGTATTTT
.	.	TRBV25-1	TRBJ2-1	CASSFPQGNIVNEQFF	TGTGCCAGCAGTTTTCCTCAGGGGAACATAGTCAATGAGCAGTTCTTC
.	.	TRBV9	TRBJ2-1	CASSGPHTDPEQFF	TGTGCCAGCAGCGGGCCCCACACCGATCCCGAGCAGTTCTTC
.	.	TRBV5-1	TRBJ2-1	CASSSISENEQFF	TGCGCCAGCAGCTCGATAAGCGAAAATGAGCAGTTCTTC
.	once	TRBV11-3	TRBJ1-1	CASSPRGDTEAFF	TGTGCCAGCAGCCCCCGGGGTGACACTGAAGCTTTCTTT
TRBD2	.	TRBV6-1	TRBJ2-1	CASSGVAGWYNEQFF	TGTGCCAGCAGTGGAGTAGCGGGATGGTACAATGAGCAGTTCTTC
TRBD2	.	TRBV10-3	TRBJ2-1	CAISESISGSGYNEQFF	TGTGCCATCAGTGAGTCGATTAGCGGGAGTGGATACAATGAGCAGTTCTTC
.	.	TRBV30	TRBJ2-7	CACKGTYNSYEQYF	TGTGCCTGTAAGGGGACTTATAACTCCTACGAGCAGTACTTC
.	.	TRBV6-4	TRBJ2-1	CASSDSFSGEQFF	TGTGCCAGCAGTGACTCGTTTAGCGGTGAGCAGTTCTTC
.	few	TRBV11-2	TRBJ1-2	CASSTGFGYTF	TGTGCCAGCAGCACAGGGTTTGGCTACACCTTC
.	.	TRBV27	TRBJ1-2	CASSLSGTSIYGYTF	TGTGCCAGCAGTTTATCCGGGACATCCATCTATGGCTACACCTTC
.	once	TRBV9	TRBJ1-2	CASSVGRGGYTF	TGTGCCAGCAGCGTAGGAAGGGGGGGCTACACCTTC
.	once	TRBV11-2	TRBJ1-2	CASSAVTGGVDGYTF	TGTGCCAGCAGTGCGGTGACAGGTGGAGTGGATGGCTACACCTTC
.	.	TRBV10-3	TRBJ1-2	CAISLRTESYGYTF	TGTGCCATCTCTCTAAGGACAGAGAGCTATGGCTACACCTTC
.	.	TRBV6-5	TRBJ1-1	CASSYGQQNTEAFF	TGTGCCAGCAGTTATGGGCAGCAGAACACTGAAGCTTTCTTT
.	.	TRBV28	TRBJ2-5	CASSLLGQGIGETQYF	TGTGCCAGCAGTTTATTGGGGCAGGGTATCGGAGAGACCCAGTACTTC
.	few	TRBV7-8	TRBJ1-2	CASSPPAGFYGYTF	TGTGCCAGCAGCCCCCCCGCGGGGTTCTATGGCTACACCTTC
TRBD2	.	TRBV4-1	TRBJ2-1	CASSQGGLAGANEQFF	TGCGCCAGCAGCCAAGGTGGGCTAGCGGGAGCTAATGAGCAGTTCTTC
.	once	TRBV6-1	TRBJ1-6	CASSEVPGVASPLHF	TGTGCCAGCAGTGAAGTCCCGGGGGTTGCTTCACCCCTCCACTTT
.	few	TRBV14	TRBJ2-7	CASSQTRGGEQYF	TGTGCCAGCAGCCAAACGCGAGGGGGCGAGCAGTACTTC
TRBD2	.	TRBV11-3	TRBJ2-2	CASTLAGGGTGELFF	TGTGCCAGCACCCTAGCGGGAGGTGGCACCGGGGAGCTGTTTTTT
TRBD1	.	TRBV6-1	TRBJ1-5	CASSEYTGTATISPQHF	TGTGCCAGCAGTGAGTATACCGGGACAGCGACAATCAGCCCCCAGCATTTT
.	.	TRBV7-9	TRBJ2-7	CASSRGGGYEQYF	TGTGCCAGCAGCCGAGGGGGGGGGTACGAGCAGTACTTC
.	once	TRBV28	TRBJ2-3	CASRPLRRATDTQYF	TGTGCCAGCAGACCCCTTAGGCGGGCTACAGATACGCAGTATTTT
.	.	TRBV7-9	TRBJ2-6	CASSRAGANVLTF	TGTGCCAGCAGCCGAGCGGGGGCCAACGTCCTGACTTTC
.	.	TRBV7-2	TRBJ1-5	CASSSTGNQPQHF	TGTGCCAGCAGCTCCACAGGGAATCAGCCCCAGCATTTT
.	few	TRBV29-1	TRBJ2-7	CSVRGTPTYEQYF	TGCAGCGTCCGTGGGACACCGACCTACGAGCAGTACTTC
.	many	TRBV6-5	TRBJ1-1	CASRKRSMNTEAFF	TGTGCCAGCAGGAAGAGGTCTATGAACACTGAAGCTTTCTTT
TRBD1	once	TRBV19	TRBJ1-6	CASSTPGQINSPLHF	TGTGCCAGTAGTACCCCGGGACAGATTAATTCACCCCTCCACTTT
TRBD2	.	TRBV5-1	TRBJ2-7	CASSLTPQGGRGYEQYF	TGCGCCAGCAGCTTGACACCCCAGGGCGGGAGAGGGTACGAGCAGTACTTC
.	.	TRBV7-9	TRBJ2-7	CASSLMTSEQYF	TGTGCCAGCAGCTTAATGACTAGCGAGCAGTACTTC
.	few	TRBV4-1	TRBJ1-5	CASSQARVNQPQHF	TGCGCCAGCAGCCAAGCCAGGGTGAATCAGCCCCAGCATTTT
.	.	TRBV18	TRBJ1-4	CASSPRVRERNEKLFF	TGTGCCAGCTCACCAAGGGTGAGGGAAAGAAATGAAAAACTGTTTTTT
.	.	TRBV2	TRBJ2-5	CASAEAGVETQYF	TGTGCCAGCGCTGAGGCAGGGGTAGAGACCCAGTACTTC
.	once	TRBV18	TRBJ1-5	CASSPPPEKVAGNQPQHF	TGTGCCAGCTCACCACCGCCCGAAAAGGTGGCGGGCAATCAGCCCCAGCATTTT
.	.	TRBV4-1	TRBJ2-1	CASSQDPGGSYNEQFF	TGCGCCAGCAGCCAAGATCCGGGTGGCTCCTACAATGAGCAGTTCTTC
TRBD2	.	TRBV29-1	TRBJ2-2	CSVVEGLAANTGELFF	TGCAGCGTCGTCGAGGGACTAGCGGCGAACACCGGGGAGCTGTTTTTT
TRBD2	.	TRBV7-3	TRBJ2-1	CASSSGLAVYNEQFF	TGTGCCAGCAGCTCGGGACTAGCGGTTTACAATGAGCAGTTCTTC
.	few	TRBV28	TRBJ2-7	CASSSQSAGGFYEQYF	TGTGCCAGCAGTTCCCAGTCGGCCGGAGGGTTTTACGAGCAGTACTTC